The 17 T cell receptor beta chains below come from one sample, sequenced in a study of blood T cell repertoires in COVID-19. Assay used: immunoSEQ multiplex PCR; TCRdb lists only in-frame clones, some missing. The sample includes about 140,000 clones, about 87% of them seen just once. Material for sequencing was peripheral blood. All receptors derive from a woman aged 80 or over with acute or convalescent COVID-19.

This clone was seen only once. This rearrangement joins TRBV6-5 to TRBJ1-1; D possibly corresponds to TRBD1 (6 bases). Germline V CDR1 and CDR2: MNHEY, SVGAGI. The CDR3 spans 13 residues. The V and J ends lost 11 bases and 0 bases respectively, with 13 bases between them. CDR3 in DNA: TGTGCCGTAACGGGACATATGAACACTGAAGCTTTCTTT. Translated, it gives CAVTGHMNTEAFF.

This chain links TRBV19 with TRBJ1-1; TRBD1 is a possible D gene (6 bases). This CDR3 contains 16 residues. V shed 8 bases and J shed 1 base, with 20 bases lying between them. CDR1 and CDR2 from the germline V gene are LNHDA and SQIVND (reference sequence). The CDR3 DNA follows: TGTGCCAGTCGAACCAAAGGGGGGGCAGGGAACACTGAAGCTTTCTTT. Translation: CASRTKGGAGNTEAFF.

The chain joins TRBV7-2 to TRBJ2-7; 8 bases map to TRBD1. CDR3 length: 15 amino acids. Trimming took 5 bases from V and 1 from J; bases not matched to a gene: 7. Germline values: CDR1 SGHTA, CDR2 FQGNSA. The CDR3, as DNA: TGTGCCAGCAGCCCTCAGAGGACAGGGTCCTACGAGCAGTACTTC. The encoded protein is CASSPQRTGSYEQYF.

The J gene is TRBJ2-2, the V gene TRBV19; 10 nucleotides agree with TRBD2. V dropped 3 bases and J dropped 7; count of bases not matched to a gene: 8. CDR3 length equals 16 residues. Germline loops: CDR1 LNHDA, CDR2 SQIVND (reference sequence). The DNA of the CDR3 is TGTGCCAGTAGTATCCCGGGACTAGCGTCGATCGGGGAGCTGTTTTTT. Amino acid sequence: CASSIPGLASIGELFF.

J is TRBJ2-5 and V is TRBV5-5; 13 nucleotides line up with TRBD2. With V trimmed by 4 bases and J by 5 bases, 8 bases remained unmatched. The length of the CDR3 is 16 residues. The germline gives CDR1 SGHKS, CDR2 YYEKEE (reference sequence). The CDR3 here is CASSARPTSGGETQYF. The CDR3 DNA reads TGTGCCAGCAGCGCACGGCCGACTAGCGGGGGGGAGACCCAGTACTTC.

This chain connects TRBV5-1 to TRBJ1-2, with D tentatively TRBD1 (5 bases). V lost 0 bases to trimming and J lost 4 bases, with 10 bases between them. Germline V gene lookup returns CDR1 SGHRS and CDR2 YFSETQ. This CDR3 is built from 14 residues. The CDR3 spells CASSLVDSRYGYTF. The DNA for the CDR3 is TGCGCCAGCAGCTTGGTCGACAGTCGCTATGGCTACACCTTC.

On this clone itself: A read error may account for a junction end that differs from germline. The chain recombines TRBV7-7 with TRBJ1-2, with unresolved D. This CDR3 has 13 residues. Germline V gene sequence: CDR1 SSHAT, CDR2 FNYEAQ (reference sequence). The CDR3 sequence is CASSCGRTYGYTF. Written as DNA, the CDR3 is TGTGCTAGCAGCTGTGGCCGAACCTATGGCTACACCTTC. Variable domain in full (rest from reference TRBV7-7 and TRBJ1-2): GAGVSQSPRYKVTKRGQDVTLRCDPISSHATLYWYQQALGQGPEFLTYFNYEAQPDKSGLPSDRFSAERPEGSISTLTIQRTEQRDSAMYRCASSCGRTYGYTFGSGTRLTVV.

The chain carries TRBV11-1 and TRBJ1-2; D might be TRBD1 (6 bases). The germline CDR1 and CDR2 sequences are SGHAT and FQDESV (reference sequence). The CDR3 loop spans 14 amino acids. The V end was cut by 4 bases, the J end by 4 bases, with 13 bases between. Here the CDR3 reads CASSSGTSFYGYTF. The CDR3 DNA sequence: TGTGCCAGCAGCTCAGGGACATCATTCTATGGCTACACCTTC.

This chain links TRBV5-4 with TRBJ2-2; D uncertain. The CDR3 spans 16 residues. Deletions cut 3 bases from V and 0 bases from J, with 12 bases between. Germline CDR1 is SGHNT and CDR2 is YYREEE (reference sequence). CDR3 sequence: CASSWRATTNTGELFF. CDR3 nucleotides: TGTGCCAGCAGCTGGCGTGCGACAACGAACACCGGGGAGCTGTTTTTT.

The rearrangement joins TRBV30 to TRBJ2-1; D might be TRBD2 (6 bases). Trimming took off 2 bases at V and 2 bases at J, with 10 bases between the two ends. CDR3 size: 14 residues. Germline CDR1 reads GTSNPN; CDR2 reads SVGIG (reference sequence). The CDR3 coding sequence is TGTGCCTGGAGTAAACTAGCAGCCTACAATGAGCAGTTCTTC. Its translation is CAWSKLAAYNEQFF.

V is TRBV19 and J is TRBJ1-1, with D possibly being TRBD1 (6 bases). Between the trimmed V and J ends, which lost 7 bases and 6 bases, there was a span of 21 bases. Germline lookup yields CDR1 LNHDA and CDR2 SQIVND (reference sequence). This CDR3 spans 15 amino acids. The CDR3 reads CASTSLGGDTAEAFF. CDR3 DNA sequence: TGTGCCAGTACTTCCTTAGGGGGGGATACGGCTGAAGCTTTCTTT.

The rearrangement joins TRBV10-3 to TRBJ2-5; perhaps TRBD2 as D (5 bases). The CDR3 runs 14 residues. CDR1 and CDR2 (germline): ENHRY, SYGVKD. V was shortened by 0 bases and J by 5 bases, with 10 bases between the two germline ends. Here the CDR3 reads CAISESPGGETQYF. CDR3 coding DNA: TGTGCCATCAGTGAGTCCCCCGGCGGGGAGACCCAGTACTTC.

In nucleotides, the CDR3 is TGCGCCAGCAGGTCTGGAGGGACAGGGGGCGCGGAGACCCAGTACTTC. This codes for CASRSGGTGGAETQYF. The chain joins TRBV5-1 to TRBJ2-5; 12 bases are a match to TRBD1. V was pared by 5 bases and J by 5 bases, with 10 bases of the junction left unmatched. Germline V gene data show CDR1 as SGHRS and CDR2 as YFSETQ. This CDR3 comprises 16 residues.

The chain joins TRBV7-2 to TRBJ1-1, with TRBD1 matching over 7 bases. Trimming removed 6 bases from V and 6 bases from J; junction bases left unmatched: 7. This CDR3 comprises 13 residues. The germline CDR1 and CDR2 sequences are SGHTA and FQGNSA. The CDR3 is CASSVDRAAEAFF. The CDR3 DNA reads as TGTGCCAGCAGTGTAGACAGGGCGGCTGAAGCTTTCTTT.

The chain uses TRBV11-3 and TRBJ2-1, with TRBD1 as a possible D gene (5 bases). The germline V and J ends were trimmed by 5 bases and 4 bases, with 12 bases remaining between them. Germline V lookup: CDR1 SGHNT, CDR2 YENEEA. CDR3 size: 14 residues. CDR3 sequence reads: CASSTRQNYNEQFF. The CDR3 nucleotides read TGTGCCAGCAGCACCCGACAGAATTACAATGAGCAGTTCTTC.

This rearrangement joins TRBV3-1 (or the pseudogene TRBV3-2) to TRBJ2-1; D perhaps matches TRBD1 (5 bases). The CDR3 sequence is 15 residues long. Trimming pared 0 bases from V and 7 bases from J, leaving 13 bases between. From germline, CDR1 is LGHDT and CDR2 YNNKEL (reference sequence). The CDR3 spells CASSQEVGRGNEQFF. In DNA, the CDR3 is TGTGCCAGCAGCCAAGAAGTTGGAAGGGGTAATGAGCAGTTCTTC.

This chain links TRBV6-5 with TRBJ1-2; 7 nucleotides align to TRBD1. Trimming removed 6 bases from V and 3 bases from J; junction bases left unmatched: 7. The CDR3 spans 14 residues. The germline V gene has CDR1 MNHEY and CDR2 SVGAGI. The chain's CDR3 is CASSHRGIDYGYTF. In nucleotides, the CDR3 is TGTGCCAGCAGCCACAGGGGTATAGACTATGGCTACACCTTC.